The source of this TCR beta chain is a study of CD8 T cells in Susac syndrome. A quantity of 0.5 to 1 ug RNA underwent reverse transcription using random hexamers. TCRdb fed the immunoSEQ multiplex PCR reads into MiXCR, producing one record per CDR3 protein. The sample consists of some 110,000 distinct CDR3 sequences, nearly 96% of them appearing once. Definite or probable Susac syndrome was diagnosed using recently defined diagnostic criteria. V dropped 6 bases and J dropped 7; count of bases not matched to a gene: 8. CDR3 length: 12 residues. Germline V gene lookup returns CDR1 DFQATT and CDR2 SNEGSKA (reference sequence).

The TCR sequence derives from a human donor with Susac syndrome. This rearrangement joins TRBV20-1 to TRBJ2-7; 8 bases line up with TRBD2. Material: CD4+ T cells from PBMCs. The CDR3 protein is CSAKREFGEQYF. The DNA of the CDR3 is TGCAGTGCAAAGCGGGAGTTTGGGGAGCAGTACTTC.